The source of this T cell receptor beta chain is a study of blood T cell repertoires in COVID-19. TCRdb's table, derived via immunoSEQ multiplex PCR, lists solely in-frame clones and lacks some. The profile shows 200,000 to 250,000 clones, approximately 86% of them singletons. This CDR3 region has 15 residues. CDR1 and CDR2 from the germline V gene are SGHAT and FQNNGV. The V end lost 5 bases, the J end lost 0 bases, and 11 bases lay between the germline ends. The sequenced sample was PBMCs or T cells enriched from blood (not recorded which). The origin of this receptor is a woman aged 40 to 50 with acute COVID-19. This sequence joins TRBV11-2 and TRBJ1-3, with D possibly being TRBD1 (6 bases). The DNA of the CDR3 is TGTGCCAGCAGCAAGACAGGCAGCTCTGGAAACACCATATATTTT. Encoded protein: CASSKTGSSGNTIYF. The complete variable domain, with remaining parts taken from reference TRBV11-2 and TRBJ1-3, reads EAGVAQSPRYKIIEKRQSVAFWCNPISGHATLYWYQQILGQGPKLLIQFQNNGVVDDSQLPKDRFSAERLKGVDSTLKIQPAKLEDSAVYLCASSKTGSSGNTIYFGEGSWLTVV.